The 15 T cell receptor beta chains listed next were all sequenced from one sample in a study of blood T cell repertoires in COVID-19. Using immunoSEQ multiplex PCR, the repertoire was profiled, and TCRdb retains in-frame clones only, with some absent. The table has 400,000 to 450,000 clones, 80% to 90% seen once. Sequencing was done on a sample of PBMCs or T cells enriched from blood (not recorded which). These receptors were collected from a man younger than 45 who had recovered from COVID-19.

This chain links TRBV7-9 with TRBJ1-5; D gene ambiguous. From germline, CDR1 is SEHNR and CDR2 FQNEAQ (reference sequence). V lost 1 base and J 0 bases, leaving 10 bases between the germline ends. The CDR3 is 16 amino acids. The CDR3 DNA sequence: TGTGCCAGCAGCTTAGGACATTCTAATAGCAATCAGCCCCAGCATTTT. As protein: CASSLGHSNSNQPQHF.

The chain is built from TRBV28 and TRBJ1-1; weak D call: TRBD1 (5 bases). Trimming stripped 3 bases from V and 6 bases from J, with 14 bases between. Germline V gives CDR1 MDHEN, CDR2 SYDVKM. The CDR3 has 14 amino acids. The CDR3 here is CASSLAGMVPEAFF. The CDR3 DNA sequence: TGTGCCAGCAGTTTGGCAGGGATGGTCCCTGAAGCTTTCTTT.

The chain has TRBV18 and TRBJ1-5; D is possibly TRBD1 (5 bases). In germline, CDR1 is KGHSH, CDR2 LQKENI. The V and J ends lost 1 base and 3 bases respectively, with 10 bases between them. This CDR3 is built from 15 residues. CDR3 DNA sequence: TGTGCCAGCTCACCACAAGGAGGGGACAATCAGCCCCAGCATTTT. The encoded protein is CASSPQGGDNQPQHF.

This chain links TRBV14 with TRBJ1-2, with D perhaps TRBD1 (5 bases). The CDR3 sequence is 17 residues long. Germline CDR1 reads SGHDN; CDR2 reads FVKESK. Trimming removed 1 base at V and 2 bases at J, with 17 bases between. CDR3 DNA sequence: TGTGCCAGCAGCCAAGGATCAGGGTATTTCATGAACTATGGCTACACCTTC. Its protein is CASSQGSGYFMNYGYTF.

A single count supports this clone. V is TRBV7-9 and J is TRBJ1-4; D is ambiguous. From germline, CDR1 is SEHNR and CDR2 FQNEAQ (reference sequence). The ends were cut back, 5 bases at V and 2 bases at J, with 12 bases in the middle. This CDR3 spans 15 amino acids. The CDR3 bases are TGTGCCAGCAGCCCGCCATCGGAGACTAATGAAAAACTGTTTTTT. It codes for CASSPPSETNEKLFF.

This chain joins TRBV6-5 and TRBJ1-4, with D possibly TRBD1 on 5 matching bases. The CDR3 length is 15 residues. Germline V gene data show CDR1 as MNHEY and CDR2 as SVGAGI. Trimming cost V 2 bases and J 4 bases, with 11 bases left between them. The CDR3 sequence: CASSYRGAVNEKLFF. In DNA, the CDR3 is TGTGCCAGCAGTTACCGCGGGGCAGTTAATGAAAAACTGTTTTTT.

This chain connects TRBV12-3 or TRBV12-4 to TRBJ2-5, with 7 bases lining up with TRBD1. This CDR3 comprises 13 residues. J was trimmed by 2 bases and V by 6 bases; bases with no gene match: 3. Here the CDR3 DNA reads TGTGCCAGCAGCAAGGGACAGCAAGAGACCCAGTACTTC. Amino acid sequence: CASSKGQQETQYF.

The chain links TRBV10-3 to TRBJ2-3, with 11 positions matching TRBD2. Germline trimming cut 6 bases from V and 1 base from J; bases unmatched to any gene: 6. CDR3 length: 16 amino acids. CDR1 is ENHRY, CDR2 SYGVKD, per germline. In DNA form, the CDR3 reads TGTGCCATCAGCAGACTAGCGGGATTGGGCACAGATACGCAGTATTTT. This translates into CAISRLAGLGTDTQYF.

This chain joins TRBV28 and TRBJ2-3; 10 bases map to TRBD2. Unmatched junction bases numbered 3, after V lost 5 bases and J lost 1 base. This CDR3 has 15 amino acids. Germline loops: CDR1 MDHEN, CDR2 SYDVKM. The CDR3 DNA reads as TGTGCCAGCAGTGGACTAGCGGATCGCACAGATACGCAGTATTTT. Translation gives CASSGLADRTDTQYF.

The chain employs TRBV10-2 and TRBJ2-7; 9 bases align to TRBD2. CDR3 length: 17 amino acids. V lost 0 bases and J lost 7; bases outside the gene matches: 13. The germline V gene has CDR1 WSHSY and CDR2 SAAADI. The CDR3 sequence is CASSESAGGRFWDEQYF. In DNA form, the CDR3 reads TGCGCCAGCAGTGAGTCGGCGGGGGGGCGGTTTTGGGATGAGCAGTACTTC.

The V and J genes are TRBV2 and TRBJ2-7, with 7 bases lining up with TRBD1. Trimming took 8 bases from V and 1 from J; bases not matched to a gene: 8. In germline, CDR1 is SNHLY, CDR2 FYNNEI. This CDR3 is built from 14 residues. The CDR3 region is CASVRQGSSYEQYF. CDR3 DNA: TGTGCCAGCGTAAGACAGGGATCGTCCTACGAGCAGTACTTC.

The chain has TRBV29-1 and TRBJ2-1, with a tentative D call TRBD2 (5 bases). The germline V gene has CDR1 SQVTM and CDR2 ANQGSEA. V was pared by 6 bases and J by 3 bases, with 9 bases between. The CDR3 runs 12 residues. The CDR3 sequence is CSVRENYNEQFF. CDR3 sequence (DNA): TGCAGCGTGAGGGAGAACTACAATGAGCAGTTCTTC.

The V and J genes are TRBV5-1 and TRBJ2-1, with TRBD2 matching 9 bases. V lost 2 bases to trimming and J lost 5 bases; unmatched junction nucleotides: 11. CDR1 is SGHRS and CDR2 is YFSETQ in the germline V gene. CDR3 size: 17 residues. In nucleotides, the CDR3 is TGCGCCAGCAGCTTCTCCTTAGCGGGAGAGGGAGACAATGAGCAGTTCTTC. Its protein product is CASSFSLAGEGDNEQFF.

This clone has a handful of counts. This sequence joins TRBV18 and TRBJ1-6; TRBD1 aligns across 7 bases. The ends lost 2 bases at V and 10 bases at J; junction bases unmatched: 20. CDR3 length: 19 amino acids. CDR1 KGHSH and CDR2 LQKENI come from the germline V gene. CDR3: CASSPFRLGAGGNHSPLHF. DNA for the CDR3: TGTGCCAGCTCACCATTTCGCCTAGGCGCAGGGGGGAATCACTCACCCCTCCACTTT.

This clone was found a few times. This chain links TRBV5-1 with TRBJ2-7; D is possibly TRBD2 (5 bases). With 7 bases removed from V and 1 base from J, the gap between germline ends came to 9 bases. The CDR3 totals 12 residues. Germline values: CDR1 SGHRS, CDR2 YFSETQ. The CDR3 DNA follows: TGCGCCAGCGGGAGCGGTTCCTACGAGCAGTACTTC. This sequence encodes CASGSGSYEQYF.